This entry lists 24 T cell receptor beta chains sequenced from one sample in a study of regulatory T cells in long-lasting Graves disease. Time point denoted: persistent/refractory GD, antithyroid drugs over 5 years with positive TRAb. PBMC RNA served as the TCR library source. TCR beta libraries were built with iRepertoire HTBI primers and Arm-PCR of CDR3 regions. From the multiplex PCR reads, TCRdb called clonotypes with MiXCR, one entry per CDR3 protein. There are a few hundred thousand distinct CDR3 sequences in the sample; around 24% occur only once, and about a quarter lies in the top ten. Sequences were derived from peripheral blood mononuclear cells (PBMCs), sampled when the disease was refractory, from a patient treated with antithyroid drugs. These receptors all stem from a female donor with Graves disease.

This clonotype was recorded many times. The CDR3 here is CASSADRVGGYEQYF. The CDR3, as DNA: TGTGCCAGCAGCGCCGACAGGGTAGGAGGATACGAGCAGTACTTC. The chain is built from TRBV2 and TRBJ2-7; 7 nucleotides agree with TRBD1. CDR3 length equals 15 residues. Germline trimming cut 6 bases from V and 4 bases from J; bases unmatched to any gene: 12. The germline V gene encodes CDR1 SNHLY and CDR2 FYNNEI.

The table lists this clonotype with a few counts. In nucleotides, the CDR3 is TGCAGCGTTGAAGAGGTGGGGGTAGCGGGAGACGCGACAGAGACCCAGTACTTC. Its protein product is CSVEEVGVAGDATETQYF. V and J are TRBV29-1 and TRBJ2-5, with 9 bases lining up with TRBD2. V shed 0 bases and J 4 bases; nucleotides not matched to a gene: 15. The CDR3 contains 18 residues. Germline-derived CDR1 and CDR2 are SQVTM and ANQGSEA.

This clonotype showed up just a few times. This chain uses TRBV9 with TRBJ2-5; 8 nucleotides match TRBD2. V gave up 4 bases and J gave up 5 bases; unmatched junction bases: 13. The CDR3 covers 16 residues. Germline V gene sequence: CDR1 SGDLS, CDR2 YYNGEE. CDR3 nucleotide sequence: TGTGCCAGCAGCCTAGTCGGAGCGGGAGCATGGGAGACCCAGTACTTC. Translation: CASSLVGAGAWETQYF.

V and J are TRBV11-2 and TRBJ2-2; no definite D call. The CDR3 loop spans 16 amino acids. The germline V gene has CDR1 SGHAT and CDR2 FQNNGV. Trimming pared 2 bases from V and 4 bases from J, leaving 14 bases between. The CDR3 spells CASSLLWQRSTGELFF. CDR3 bases: TGTGCCAGCAGCTTATTATGGCAAAGGAGCACCGGGGAGCTGTTTTTT.

This clonotype has a count of ten or more. The rearrangement joins TRBV5-6 to TRBJ2-2; maybe TRBD1 (5 bases). The ends were cut back, 2 bases at V and 6 bases at J, with 8 bases in the middle. The CDR3 covers 13 residues. Looked up from germline, CDR1 is SGHDT and CDR2 is YYEEEE. CDR3 nucleotides: TGTGCCAGCAGCTTAGGGGTACCCGGGGAGCTGTTTTTT. Protein product: CASSLGVPGELFF. Full variable domain (outside the CDR3, taken from reference TRBV5-6 and TRBJ2-2): DAGVTQSPTHLIKTRGQQVTLRCSPKSGHDTVSWYQQALGQGPQFIFQYYEEEERQRGNFPDRFSGHQFPNYSSELNVNALLLGDSALYLCASSLGVPGELFFGEGSRLTVL.

The CDR3 protein is CASSFRGRGISGANVLTF. The CDR3 region has the DNA TGTGCCAGCAGTTTCAGGGGGCGCGGCATCTCTGGGGCCAACGTCCTGACTTTC. The V gene is TRBV28, the J gene TRBJ2-6; 8 nucleotides agree with TRBD1. Germline loops: CDR1 MDHEN, CDR2 SYDVKM. The trim removed 3 bases at V and 0 bases at J, leaving 7 bases unmatched. There are 18 residues in the CDR3. Full variable domain (rest looked up from reference TRBV28 and TRBJ2-6): DVKVTQSSRYLVKRTGEKVFLECVQDMDHENMFWYRQDPGLGLRLIYFSYDVKMKEKGDIPEGYSVSREKKERFSLILESASTNQTSMYLCASSFRGRGISGANVLTFGAGSRLTVL.

This clonotype appeared many times. This chain connects TRBV12-3 or TRBV12-4 to TRBJ1-1; D is undetermined. V lost 5 bases, J lost 1 base, and 14 bases lay in between. The CDR3 has 15 amino acids. The DNA of the CDR3 is TGTGCCAGCAGTCTTACGGGCAGCGGGAACACTGAAGCTTTCTTT. Amino acids: CASSLTGSGNTEAFF.

Remarks on this clonotype: A much larger clone lies one base from this, so it may be a read error. The chain joins TRBV9 to TRBJ1-3, with TRBD1 as a possible D gene (5 bases). V lost 7 bases, J lost 3 bases, and 8 bases lay in between. The CDR3 contains 12 residues. The germline V gene encodes CDR1 SGDLS and CDR2 YYNGEE. In nucleotides, the CDR3 is TGTGCCAGCGGCAGGGTTGGAAACACCATATATTTT. It codes for CASGRVGNTIYF.

The CDR3 spells CASSLPPQTAQGPQHF. DNA for the CDR3: TGTGCCAGCAGTTTACCGCCGCAGACCGCCCAGGGGCCCCAGCATTTT. The J gene is TRBJ1-5, the V gene TRBV28; D might be TRBD1 (5 bases). From germline, CDR1 is MDHEN and CDR2 SYDVKM. The CDR3 is made up of 16 amino acids. V gave up 2 bases and J gave up 9 bases, with 20 bases separating them.

In this sample, this clonotype turned up a few times. The genes are TRBV5-1 and TRBJ2-7; D is unresolved. V gave up 7 bases and J gave up 4 bases, with 12 bases separating them. The CDR3 is 12 amino acids. Germline CDR1 reads SGHRS; CDR2 reads YFSETQ. The CDR3 sequence: CASGRSRYEQYF. The CDR3 DNA sequence: TGCGCCAGCGGCCGGAGTAGATACGAGCAGTACTTC. The full variable domain, with the rest looked up from reference TRBV5-1 and TRBJ2-7, is KAGVTQTPRYLIKTRGQQVTLSCSPISGHRSVSWYQQTPGQGLQFLFEYFSETQRNKGNFPGRFSGRQFSNSRSEMNVSTLELGDSALYLCASGRSRYEQYFGPGTRLTVT.

This clonotype was recorded many times. The rearrangement joins TRBV29-1 to TRBJ2-7; tentatively, D is TRBD1 (6 bases). The germline gives CDR1 SQVTM, CDR2 ANQGSEA. With 6 bases removed from V and 3 bases from J, the gap between germline ends came to 18 bases. The CDR3 loop spans 14 amino acids. CDR3 coding DNA: TGCAGCGTCCAAATATGGCAGGGGAACTACGAGCAGTACTTC. This codes for CSVQIWQGNYEQYF.

The CDR3 sequence is CSAAGQQGLNTEAFF. For the CDR3, the DNA is TGCAGCGCCGCCGGACAACAGGGACTGAACACTGAAGCTTTCTTT. The chain is built from TRBV29-1 and TRBJ1-1; weak D call: TRBD1 (6 bases). The CDR3 runs to 15 residues. Deletions cut 7 bases from V and 0 bases from J, with 18 bases between. CDR1 is SQVTM, CDR2 ANQGSEA, per germline.

This chain connects TRBV28 to TRBJ1-2; 8 bases align to TRBD1. V lost 2 bases and J lost 4; bases outside the gene matches: 6. In germline, CDR1 is MDHEN, CDR2 SYDVKM. The CDR3 is made up of 15 amino acids. DNA for the CDR3: TGTGCCAGCAGTTTAAGGGCAGGGGGCAGCTATGGCTACACCTTC. Its protein product is CASSLRAGGSYGYTF.

This rearrangement joins TRBV11-2 to TRBJ2-2; a weak D match, TRBD2 (5 bases). Germline CDR1 and CDR2: SGHAT and FQNNGV. The CDR3 covers 19 residues. The V end was cut by 5 bases, the J end by 2 bases, with 24 bases between. Here the CDR3 reads CASSTPLRVATGNTGELFF. CDR3 sequence (DNA): TGTGCCAGCAGCACTCCCTTGAGGGTAGCGACCGGCAACACCGGGGAGCTGTTTTTT.

In the case of this clonotype: A read error may produce the germline difference seen at one junction end. This chain connects TRBV7-2 to TRBJ1-5; D is unclear. From germline, CDR1 is SGHTA and CDR2 FQGNSA. There are 15 residues in the CDR3. The CDR3 spells CASSVSTNRNQPQRF. The CDR3 bases are TGTGCCAGCAGCGTCAGCACAAATCGCAATCAGCCCCAGCGTTTT.

The CDR3 is CASSQGYEQFF. CDR3 bases: TGTGCCAGCAGCCAAGGTTATGAGCAGTTCTTC. The chain has TRBV3-1 and TRBJ2-1; D call uncertain. Germline V gene lookup returns CDR1 LGHDT and CDR2 YNNKEL (reference sequence). This CDR3 comprises 11 residues. V dropped 1 base and J dropped 8 bases, with 3 bases sitting between them.

V gene TRBV2 combines with J gene TRBJ2-3, with 11 bases matching TRBD2. Unmatched junction bases numbered 5, after V lost 4 bases and J lost 5 bases. The CDR3 length is 15 residues. Germline CDR1 SNHLY, CDR2 FYNNEI. The CDR3 is CASSVTSGSEDTQYF. The CDR3 DNA follows: TGTGCCAGCAGTGTAACTAGCGGGAGCGAAGATACGCAGTATTTT.

This clonotype turned up a few times. The chain joins TRBV6-1 to TRBJ1-5; D remains unclear. Trimming pared 1 base from V and 2 bases from J, leaving 3 bases between. This CDR3 has 13 amino acids. Germline lookup yields CDR1 MNHNS and CDR2 SASEGT. The CDR3 nucleotides read TGTGCCAGCAGTGAAGTAGGCAATCAGCCCCAGCATTTT. Translating it yields CASSEVGNQPQHF.

This clonotype has a handful of counts. A much larger clonotype is one base distant, so this may be a read error. The V gene is TRBV29-1, the J gene TRBJ1-2; TRBD1 matches 9 bases. Trimming at V came to 7 bases and at J to 3 bases, leaving 9 bases not matched to a gene. The CDR3 sequence is 14 residues long. The germline V gene has CDR1 SQVTM and CDR2 ANQGSEA. The CDR3 nucleotides are TGCAGCGCCCGGCAGGGACAGGGTGACTATGGCTACACCTTC. Translation gives CSARQGQGDYGYTF.

This clonotype came up many times. The chain employs TRBV11-1 and TRBJ2-5; 7 positions match TRBD2. V trimming: 4 bases; J trimming: 3 bases; junction bases outside the gene matches: 11. The CDR3 consists of 16 residues. Germline CDR1 is SGHAT and CDR2 is FQDESV (reference sequence). The DNA for the CDR3 is TGTGCCAGCAGCTCACCGAGACTAGCTCTGGAAGAGACCCAGTACTTC. This translates into CASSSPRLALEETQYF.

Comment on this clonotype: A much larger clone lies one base from this, so it may be a read error. The chain combines TRBV7-6 with TRBJ2-6; tentative D call: TRBD2 (6 bases). Trimming removed 10 bases at V and 2 bases at J, with 12 bases between. This CDR3 is 14 amino acids long. Germline CDR1 is SGHVS and CDR2 is FNYEAQ. The CDR3 region is CATKAGTGANVLTF. The CDR3 nucleotides read TGTGCCACCAAAGCGGGCACTGGGGCCAACGTCCTGACTTTC.

This clonotype has only one observation. The rearrangement links TRBV9 to TRBJ1-3; no definite D call. The CDR3 spans 16 residues. Trimming removed 0 bases at V and 0 bases at J, with 10 bases between. Germline lookup yields CDR1 SGDLS and CDR2 YYNGEE. CDR3: CASSVAPDASGNTIYF. CDR3 coding DNA: TGTGCCAGCAGCGTAGCTCCAGATGCCTCTGGAAACACCATATATTTT. The variable domain in full, with the rest retrieved from reference TRBV9 and TRBJ1-3, is DSGVTQTPKHLITATGQRVTLRCSPRSGDLSVYWYQQSLDQGLQFLIQYYNGEERAKGNILERFSAQQFPDLHSELNLSSLELGDSALYFCASSVAPDASGNTIYFGEGSWLTVV.

J is TRBJ2-2 and V is TRBV7-9, with 7 bases aligning to TRBD1. Germline V gene data show CDR1 as SEHNR and CDR2 as FQNEAQ (reference sequence). CDR3 length: 14 amino acids. The V segment lost 6 bases and the J segment 5 bases; nucleotides outside the gene matches: 6. The CDR3 loop reads CASRSTGLTGELFF. As DNA, the CDR3 is TGTGCCAGCAGGTCGACAGGGTTAACCGGGGAGCTGTTTTTT. Using reference TRBV7-9 and TRBJ2-2 for the parts outside the CDR3, the full variable domain is DTGVSQNPRHKITKRGQNVTFRCDPISEHNRLYWYRQTLGQGPEFLTYFQNEAQLEKSRLLSDRFSAERPKGSFSTLEIQRTEQGDSAMYLCASRSTGLTGELFFGEGSRLTVL.

The rearrangement joins TRBV20-1 to TRBJ1-6, with D possibly TRBD1 on 6 matching bases. Trimming shortened V by 4 bases and J by 5 bases, and 12 bases separated the two germline ends. The CDR3 runs 14 residues. Per germline, CDR1 DFQATT and CDR2 SNEGSKA (reference sequence). CDR3 amino acids: CSATLDRNNSPLHF. DNA for the CDR3: TGCAGTGCTACCCTCGACAGGAATAATTCACCCCTCCACTTT.